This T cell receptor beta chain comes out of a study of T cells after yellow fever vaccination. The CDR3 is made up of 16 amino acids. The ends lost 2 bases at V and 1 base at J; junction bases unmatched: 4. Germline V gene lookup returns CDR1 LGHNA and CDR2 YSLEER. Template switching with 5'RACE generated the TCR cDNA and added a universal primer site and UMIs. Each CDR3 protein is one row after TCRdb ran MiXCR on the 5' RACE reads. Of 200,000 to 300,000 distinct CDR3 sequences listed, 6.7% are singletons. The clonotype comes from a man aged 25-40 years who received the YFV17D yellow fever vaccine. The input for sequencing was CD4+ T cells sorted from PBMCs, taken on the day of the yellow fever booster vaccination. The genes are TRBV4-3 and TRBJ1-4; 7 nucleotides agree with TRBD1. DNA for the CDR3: TGCGCCAGCAGCCAATCAAACAGGGGAACTAATGAAAAACTGTTTTTT. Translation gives CASSQSNRGTNEKLFF.